This TCR beta chain was retrieved from a study of Ad26.COV2.S vaccination and SARS-CoV-2 variants (dated by TCRdb to the early 2020s). Some background on the complete study: Donors in the vaccine arm were drawn from COV1001, a multicentre, randomized, double-blind, placebo-controlled phase I-IIa trial testing Ad26.COV2.S in healthy adults. Ad26.COV2.S was administered intramuscularly at a dose of 5x10^10 or 1x10^11 viral particles, either as one shot or as two shots given 56 days apart. TCRbeta repertoire sequencing was used to assess the specificity and breadth of SARS-CoV-2-reactive T cell receptors after Ad26.COV2.S vaccination. The TCR-sequenced set comprised about 30 samples: about 19 Ad26.COV2.S vaccine recipients, 5 placebo recipients and 8 SARS-CoV-2 convalescent individuals. Trial participants were randomized into five groups of five, in which low-dose or high-dose Ad26.COV2.S was given once or twice, or placebo was given on both occasions. Blinding of investigators to trial group allocation was maintained during experiments and outcome assessment. Results the study describes overall, beyond this receptor: Compared with placebo recipients, Ad26.COV2.S recipients showed higher spike-specific TCR breadth (P = 0.0014). After vaccination, spike-specific CD8+ and CD4+ T cell responses were reported to show substantial breadth. The study was not powered for comparison of responses between vaccine doses or regimens. The authors noted that total T cell responses may have been underestimated by the TCR breadth and depth analyses. Comparable non-spike TCR breadth was observed between vaccine and placebo recipients, consistent with only spike being contained in the vaccine.

The CDR3, cysteine through phenylalanine, is 14 amino acids long. Kept here is only the CDR3 DNA, which spans 42 bases and is read in frame from base 1. The CDR1 and CDR2 encoded by the germline V gene are SGDLS and YYNGEE. V sheds 4 bases and J sheds 1 base, leaving 11 bases between their ends. With regard to this clone: Its specific antigen is unknown. Within one base of it there is no much larger clone, and no base qualities were kept.

In light of the paper, this sample's treatment or condition label describes: 19 received Ad26.COV2.S at low or high dose, single or two shots; several received placebo; per-sample allocation not given. Repertoires of vaccine and placebo recipients were sequenced from samples taken on day 63 after the first injection. Cohort 1b enrolled roughly 25 adults aged 18-55 years at a single site in Boston, USA, between 29 July and 7 August 2020. As a vaccine, Ad26.COV2.S was a replication-incompetent adenovirus type 26 vector that expressed a prefusion-stabilized SARS-CoV-2 spike protein derived from the original Wuhan strain. The immunoSEQ Assay was the method used to sequence TCRbeta CDR3 regions. After extraction, genomic DNA underwent amplification by bias-controlled multiplex PCR, followed by high-throughput sequencing. Regarding the original processing steps: Collapsing and filtering of sequences were performed to quantify the absolute abundance of each unique TCRbeta CDR3 region. Usable DNA was measured by amplifying reference genes present in all nucleated cells, and TCRbeta template counts were normalized to that usable DNA to estimate T cell fraction. Repertoire TCRs were annotated as SARS-CoV-2-specific when V gene, CDR3 amino acid sequence and J gene were exactly matched to a known reactive TCR set. The reference SARS-CoV-2 TCR set was derived from MIRA and filtered for enrichment in COVID-19-positive ImmuneCODE repertoires, a step that removed public or cross-reactive TCRs. Based on the MIRA antigens, annotated TCRs were further analysed at the level of specific ORF or position within ORF. Depth was the summed frequency of annotated unique rearrangements, while breadth was defined as annotated unique rearrangements over total unique productive rearrangements. Group comparisons of TCR breadth used two-sided Wilcoxon rank-sum tests. TCRdb obtained this table from immuneACCESS and retained in-frame rearrangements with V and J assigned. These tables miss some clones; where compared with another copy, unresolved V genes account for less than half of the shortfall, and the remainder is unexplained. V and J calls and clone size are copied from that table; D and trimming were computed from the DNA. The sample records about 400,000 clones, roughly 85% of which are singletons. Together, the top ten hold more than 7% of the sample.

The receptor was isolated from a person aged 18 to 59 who received the Ad26.COV2.S COVID-19 vaccine or a placebo. Rearrangement joined TRBV9 to TRBJ1-1, with the D segment identity uncertain. This sample comprised peripheral blood, obtained in a trial of Ad26.COV2.S vaccine versus placebo. The CDR3 region: CASSPADRNTEAFF. The sequenced DNA: TGTGCCAGCAGCCCTGCGGATAGGAACACTGAAGCTTTCTTT.